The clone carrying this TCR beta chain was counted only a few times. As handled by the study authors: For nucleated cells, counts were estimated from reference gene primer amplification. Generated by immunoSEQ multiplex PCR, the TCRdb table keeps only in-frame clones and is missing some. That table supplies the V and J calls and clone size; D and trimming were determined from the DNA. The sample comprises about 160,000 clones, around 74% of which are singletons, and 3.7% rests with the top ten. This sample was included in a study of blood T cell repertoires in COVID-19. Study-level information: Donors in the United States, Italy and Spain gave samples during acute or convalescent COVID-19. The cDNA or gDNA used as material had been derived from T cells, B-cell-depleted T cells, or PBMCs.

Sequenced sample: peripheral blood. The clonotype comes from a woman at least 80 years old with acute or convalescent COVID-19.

The CDR3 DNA sequence: TGTGCCTGGAGTGCCAGGAGCGGACTCTCTGGAAACACCATATATTTT. It is translated as CAWSARSGLSGNTIYF. This chain joins TRBV30 and TRBJ1-3; D remains ambiguous. This CDR3 has 16 residues. CDR1 GTSNPN and CDR2 SVGIG come from the germline V gene (reference sequence). Trimming took 1 base from V and 0 from J, leaving 13 bases between them.